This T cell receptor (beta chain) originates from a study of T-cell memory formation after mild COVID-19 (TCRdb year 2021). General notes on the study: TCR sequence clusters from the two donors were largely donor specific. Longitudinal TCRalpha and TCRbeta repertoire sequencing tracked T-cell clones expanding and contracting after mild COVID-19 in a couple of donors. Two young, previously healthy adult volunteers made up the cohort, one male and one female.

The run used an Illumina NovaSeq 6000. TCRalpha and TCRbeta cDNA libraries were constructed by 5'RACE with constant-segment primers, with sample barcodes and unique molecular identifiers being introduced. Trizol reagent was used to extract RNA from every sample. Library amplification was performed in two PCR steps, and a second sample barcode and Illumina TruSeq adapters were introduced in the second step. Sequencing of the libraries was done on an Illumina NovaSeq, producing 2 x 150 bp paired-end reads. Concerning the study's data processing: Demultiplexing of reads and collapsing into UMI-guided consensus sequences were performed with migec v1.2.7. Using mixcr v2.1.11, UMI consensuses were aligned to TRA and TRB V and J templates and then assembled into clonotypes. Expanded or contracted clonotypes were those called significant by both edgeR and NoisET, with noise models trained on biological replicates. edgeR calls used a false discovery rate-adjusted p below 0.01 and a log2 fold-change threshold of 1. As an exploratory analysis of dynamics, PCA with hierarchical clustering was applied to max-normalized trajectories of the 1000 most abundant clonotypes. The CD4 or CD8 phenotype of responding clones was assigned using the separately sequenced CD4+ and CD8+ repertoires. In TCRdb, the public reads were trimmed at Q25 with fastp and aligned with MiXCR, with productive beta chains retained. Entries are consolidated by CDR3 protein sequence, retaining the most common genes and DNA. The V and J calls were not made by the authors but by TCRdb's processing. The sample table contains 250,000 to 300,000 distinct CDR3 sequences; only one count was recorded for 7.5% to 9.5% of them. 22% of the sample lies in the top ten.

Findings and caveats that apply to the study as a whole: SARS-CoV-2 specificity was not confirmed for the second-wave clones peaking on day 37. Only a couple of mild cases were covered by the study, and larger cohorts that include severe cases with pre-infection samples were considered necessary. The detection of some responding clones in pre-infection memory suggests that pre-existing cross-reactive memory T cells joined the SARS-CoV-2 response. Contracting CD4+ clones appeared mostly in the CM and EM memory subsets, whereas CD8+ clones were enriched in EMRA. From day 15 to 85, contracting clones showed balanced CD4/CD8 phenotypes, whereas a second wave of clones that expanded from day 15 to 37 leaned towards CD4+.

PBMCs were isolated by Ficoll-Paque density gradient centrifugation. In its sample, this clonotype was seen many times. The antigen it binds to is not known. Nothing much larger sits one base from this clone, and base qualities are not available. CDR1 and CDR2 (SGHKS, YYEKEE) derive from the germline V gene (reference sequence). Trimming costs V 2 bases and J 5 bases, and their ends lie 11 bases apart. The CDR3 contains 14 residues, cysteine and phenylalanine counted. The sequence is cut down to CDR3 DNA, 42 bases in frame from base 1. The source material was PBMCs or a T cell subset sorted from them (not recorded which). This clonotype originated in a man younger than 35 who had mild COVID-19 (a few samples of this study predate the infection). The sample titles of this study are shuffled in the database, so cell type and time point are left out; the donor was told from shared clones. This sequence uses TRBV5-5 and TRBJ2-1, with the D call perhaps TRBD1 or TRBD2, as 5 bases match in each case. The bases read TGTGCCAGCAGCTTCTCCGGGACGAACAATGAGCAGTTCTTC. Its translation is CASSFSGTNNEQFF.